This entry lists 23 T cell receptor beta chains sequenced from one sample in a study of T-cell reconstitution after alpha-beta-depleted transplantation in children. As it was prepared, the TCRbeta library received unique molecular identifiers. TCRdb processed the PCR reads anew with MiXCR; each CDR3 protein has one entry. The repertoire holds 70,000 to 95,000 distinct CDR3 sequences, with roughly a sixth as singletons. Sample: PBMCs, mostly from graft donor cells, taken 180 days after TCRalphabeta/CD19-depleted stem cell transplant. The source is a male patient between 2 and 10 years old who had a stem cell transplant for acute lymphoblastic leukemia, so the T cells may come from the graft donor.

This clonotype was observed at least ten times. The rearrangement uses TRBV20-1 and TRBJ2-5; tentative D call: TRBD2 (6 bases). Trimming stripped 2 bases from V and 5 bases from J, with 12 bases between. The CDR3 contains 13 residues. Germline CDR1 reads DFQATT; CDR2 reads SNEGSKA (reference sequence). The CDR3 sequence is CSARQGLKETQYF. Written as DNA, the CDR3 is TGCAGTGCTAGACAGGGACTTAAGGAGACCCAGTACTTC.

This clonotype showed up many times. The chain recombines TRBV20-1 with TRBJ2-5; D might be TRBD2 (5 bases). From germline, CDR1 is DFQATT and CDR2 SNEGSKA (reference sequence). V lost 3 bases to trimming and J lost 2 bases, with 7 bases between them. This CDR3 has 12 amino acids. CDR3 bases: TGCAGTGCTAGGGACTTACAAGAGACCCAGTACTTC. Translated: CSARDLQETQYF.

This clonotype was observed a few times. This chain's CDR3 is CASSLVWRGGNNEQFF. The CDR3 bases are TGTGCCAGCAGCTTAGTGTGGCGGGGGGGGAACAATGAGCAGTTCTTC. The chain is built from TRBV7-6 and TRBJ2-1; TRBD2 aligns across 9 bases. This CDR3 is built from 16 residues. The V segment lost 1 base and the J segment 5 bases; nucleotides outside the gene matches: 6. CDR1 and CDR2 (germline): SGHVS, FNYEAQ.

This clonotype was counted a few times. The chain combines TRBV2 with TRBJ2-3; possibly TRBD2 for D (6 bases). Trimming shortened V by 11 bases and J by 5 bases, and 20 bases separated the two germline ends. The CDR3 covers 14 residues. The germline V gene has CDR1 SNHLY and CDR2 FYNNEI. The CDR3 is CASWRRRGLDTQYF. As DNA, the CDR3 is TGTGCCTCCTGGCGGCGGCGGGGTTTAGATACGCAGTATTTT.

This clonotype was counted a few times. The chain uses TRBV29-1 and TRBJ2-5; D remains unclear. CDR3 length: 10 residues. CDR1 is SQVTM, CDR2 ANQGSEA, per germline. Trimming removed 7 bases from V and 4 bases from J, with 7 bases in between. The CDR3 loop reads CSAGLETQYF. The CDR3 DNA is TGCAGCGCCGGGTTAGAGACCCAGTACTTC.

This chain links TRBV29-1 with TRBJ2-7; 8 bases agree with TRBD1. The germline V gene encodes CDR1 SQVTM and CDR2 ANQGSEA. The CDR3 covers 15 residues. Germline trimming cut 3 bases from V and 4 bases from J; bases unmatched to any gene: 11. CDR3 sequence (DNA): TGCAGCGTTGACGTGAGGGGACAGGACCCTTACGAGCAGTACTTC. Its translation: CSVDVRGQDPYEQYF.

This clonotype was seen only a few times. The V call is TRBV15, the J call TRBJ2-7; D may be TRBD1 or TRBD2 (6 bases each). Germline V gene data show CDR1 as LNHNV and CDR2 as YYDKDF (reference sequence). V was pared by 0 bases and J by 6 bases, with 15 bases between. CDR3 length: 15 amino acids. CDR3 sequence reads: CATSREFSGAGEQYF. The CDR3 DNA reads TGTGCCACCAGCAGAGAATTTTCGGGGGCGGGCGAGCAGTACTTC.

This clonotype was detected many times. The chain combines TRBV4-2 with TRBJ1-4; weak D call: TRBD1 (6 bases). V was clipped by 0 bases and J by 7 bases, with 15 bases between them. Germline V gene data show CDR1 as LGHNA and CDR2 as YNFKEQ. This CDR3 has 16 amino acids. This chain's CDR3 is CASSQDLLRGGEKLFF. DNA for the CDR3: TGTGCCAGCAGCCAAGATCTACTCAGGGGAGGTGAAAAACTGTTTTTT.

There are a few counts of this clonotype. The chain combines TRBV20-1 with TRBJ2-7, with a possible D match to TRBD2 (6 bases). Trimming removed 5 bases from V and 3 bases from J, with 26 bases in between. The CDR3 totals 17 residues. Germline V CDR1 and CDR2: DFQATT, SNEGSKA (reference sequence). The CDR3 loop is CSAVGGRVAVLHYEQYF. The CDR3 nucleotides are TGCAGTGCTGTGGGTGGAAGAGTAGCGGTATTACACTACGAGCAGTACTTC.

With respect to this clonotype: The germline gene is not matched at one end of the junction; a read error may be the cause. The chain carries TRBV19 and TRBJ2-2; weak D call: TRBD2 (5 bases). Looked up from germline, CDR1 is LNHDA and CDR2 is SQIVND (reference sequence). This CDR3 spans 12 amino acids. The CDR3: CATRAYTGELLF. CDR3 bases: TGTGCCACCCGCGCATACACCGGGGAGCTGCTTTTT. Looking up the rest from reference TRBV19 and TRBJ2-2 gives the full variable domain: DGGITQSPKYLFRKEGQNVTLSCEQNLNHDAMYWYRQDPGQGLRLIYYSQIVNDFQKGDIAEGYSVSREKKESFPLTVTSAQKNPTAFYLCATRAYTGELLFGEGSRLTVL.

The chain recombines TRBV10-3 with TRBJ2-5; TRBD1 matches at 7 bases. This CDR3 spans 15 amino acids. Germline trimming cut 0 bases from V and 7 bases from J; bases unmatched to any gene: 8. Per the germline V gene, CDR1 is ENHRY and CDR2 is SYGVKD. This chain's CDR3 is CAISESTGPAGTQYF. The CDR3 DNA reads as TGTGCCATCAGTGAGTCGACAGGGCCGGCAGGGACCCAGTACTTC.

There are a few counts of this clonotype. CDR3 coding DNA: TGTGCCAGCACCAATGGGGGGGAAGAGACCCAGTACTTC. Translation gives CASTNGGEETQYF. The chain uses TRBV12-3 or TRBV12-4 and TRBJ2-5, with 7 bases matching TRBD2. With 7 bases clipped from V and 3 bases from J, the junction kept 5 bases outside the gene matches. The CDR3 contains 13 residues.

A single count supports this clonotype. A much larger clone lies one base from this, so it may be a read error. V gene TRBV5-6 combines with J gene TRBJ1-1; D unresolved. Per the germline V gene, CDR1 is SGHDT and CDR2 is YYEEEE. CDR3 length: 12 amino acids. In DNA form, the CDR3 reads TGTGCCACCAGCTTGGGGAACACTGAAGCTTTCTTT. Encoded protein: CATSLGNTEAFF.

This clonotype showed up just a few times. The V and J genes are TRBV6-2 or TRBV6-3 and TRBJ1-6; no reliable D call. Per the germline V gene, CDR1 is MNHEY and CDR2 is SVGEGT. The CDR3 has 17 residues. V lost 6 bases and J 2 bases, leaving 17 bases between the germline ends. The DNA for the CDR3 is TGTGCCAGCAGCTCCCCTGCCCTGGGGACCTATAATTCACCCCTCCACTTT. Its protein product is CASSSPALGTYNSPLHF.

The V gene is TRBV7-2, the J gene TRBJ1-1; 8 bases are a match to TRBD1. V lost 5 bases, J lost 2 bases, and 10 bases stayed unmatched. This CDR3 comprises 16 residues. Germline V gene data show CDR1 as SGHTA and CDR2 as FQGNSA. The CDR3 spells CASSPDRAQLNTEAFF. CDR3 DNA: TGTGCCAGCAGCCCGGACAGGGCCCAACTTAACACTGAAGCTTTCTTT.

This clonotype was recorded a few times. The DNA for the CDR3 is TGTGCCAGCAGCCAAGGTAGGCGGAACATTCAGTACTTC. It encodes CASSQGRRNIQYF. The V gene is TRBV3-1, the J gene TRBJ2-4; unclear D gene. The CDR3 contains 13 residues. Germline V lookup: CDR1 LGHDT, CDR2 YNNKEL (reference sequence). Trimming removed 1 base from V and 7 bases from J, with 8 bases in between.

This clonotype showed up just a few times. The rearrangement joins TRBV3-1 to TRBJ2-3, with 12 positions matching TRBD2. V gave up 4 bases and J gave up 4 bases; unmatched junction bases: 9. CDR3 length: 17 residues. Germline CDR1 is LGHDT and CDR2 is YNNKEL (reference sequence). DNA of the CDR3: TGTGCCAGCAGCCGAAGGGTCCTAGCGGGGGGGGCAGATACGCAGTATTTT. As protein: CASSRRVLAGGADTQYF.

The table lists this clonotype with a few counts. The chain employs TRBV4-3 and TRBJ2-6, with 7 bases identical to TRBD1. Germline V CDR1 and CDR2: LGHNA, YSLEER. The CDR3 consists of 15 residues. J gave up 3 bases and V 4 bases, and 3 bases lay outside the gene matches. CDR3 sequence: CASSLDRVGANVLTF. In nucleotides, the CDR3 is TGCGCCAGCAGCCTCGACAGGGTTGGGGCCAACGTCCTGACTTTC.

This clonotype has only a few counts. The CDR3 DNA reads as TGTGCCAGCAGCCAAGGAACGGGGGGACTAGCGGACAATGAGCAGTTCTTC. Encoded protein: CASSQGTGGLADNEQFF. The rearrangement joins TRBV4-2 to TRBJ2-1, with TRBD2 matching 11 bases. V gave up 1 base and J gave up 5 bases; unmatched junction bases: 7. CDR1 is LGHNA, CDR2 YNFKEQ, per germline. The CDR3 sequence is 17 residues long.

The chain combines TRBV6-1 with TRBJ2-5, with a tentative D call TRBD2 (5 bases). Trimming cost V 6 bases and J 0 bases, with 14 bases left between them. The CDR3 is 15 residues long. CDR1 is MNHNS, CDR2 SASEGT, per germline. The CDR3 reads CASRSGIKYQETQYF. Written as DNA, the CDR3 is TGTGCCAGCAGATCCGGGATTAAGTACCAAGAGACCCAGTACTTC.

The chain joins TRBV5-1 to TRBJ2-2; no clear D. V was trimmed by 6 bases and J by 6 bases, leaving 6 bases between them. CDR3 size: 11 residues. Germline CDR1 SGHRS, CDR2 YFSETQ. CDR3 sequence reads: CASIEAGELFF. The CDR3 nucleotides are TGCGCCAGCATTGAGGCCGGGGAGCTGTTTTTT.

This rearrangement joins TRBV7-8 to TRBJ2-1, with D perhaps TRBD1 (7 bases). Per the germline V gene, CDR1 is SGHVS and CDR2 is FQNEAQ. Trimming took off 2 bases at V and 8 bases at J, with 13 bases between the two ends. This CDR3 spans 14 amino acids. Here the CDR3 DNA reads TGTGCCAGCAGCTTAAGGAGGGGGCGAGATGAGCAGTTCTTC. It encodes CASSLRRGRDEQFF.

J is TRBJ2-1 and V is TRBV20-1; D remains unclear. CDR1 and CDR2 from the germline V gene are DFQATT and SNEGSKA (reference sequence). This CDR3 has 12 residues. V was trimmed by 5 bases and J by 0 bases, leaving 5 bases between them. CDR3 protein: CSAHSSYNEQFF. The CDR3 DNA sequence: TGCAGTGCTCATAGCTCCTACAATGAGCAGTTCTTC.